Listed below are T cell receptor beta chains from one sample, sequenced in a study of blood T cells in healthy people across ages. In TCRdb, the 5' RACE reads were re-called with MiXCR into one record per CDR3 protein. The table has around 990,000 distinct CDR3 sequences, less than 45% seen once. What was sequenced was blood. The source of these receptors is a man aged 18 to 29 in good health. CDR3s include the opening cysteine and the closing phenylalanine or tryptophan. A D gene is named only where the DNA matches it firmly. Rows give clone size only sometimes, using once, few, many, or a class for an expanded clone.

>-|TRBJ2-1|TRBD1|14|TRBV7-2
TGTGCCAGCAGACGGACAGGGATATACAATGAGCAGTTCTTC
CASRRTGIYNEQFF
>many|TRBJ2-7|TRBD1|16|TRBV12-3/TRBV12-4
TGTGCCAGCAGTTTTGGGCAGGGGGCTTATCAGGACGAGCAGTACTTC
CASSFGQGAYQDEQYF
>few|TRBJ2-5|-|14|TRBV12-3/TRBV12-4
TGTGCCAGCAGTCCACCTGCGGGGCAAGAGACCCAGTACTTC
CASSPPAGQETQYF
>-|TRBJ1-6|-|13|TRBV28
TGTGCCAGCAGGTGGGAGGGAAATTCACCCCTCCACTTT
CASRWEGNSPLHF
>-|TRBJ1-4|-|14|TRBV28
TGTGCCAGCAGTTCCCCCGGGGCGCTGGAAAAACTGTTTTTT
CASSSPGALEKLFF
>-|TRBJ2-2|-|17|TRBV6-6
TGTGCCAGCAGTAACCCCCACGGGGAAAGTTACACCGGGGAGCTGTTTTTT
CASSNPHGESYTGELFF
>-|TRBJ1-2|-|14|TRBV6-2/TRBV6-3
TGTGCCAGCAGCCGGGGGTCCTCAGTGAATGGCTACACCTTC
CASSRGSSVNGYTF
>few|TRBJ2-7|TRBD1|14|TRBV20-1
TGCAGTGCTTCCTCAGGGGGAGTTGGGCTCGAGCAGTACTTC
CSASSGGVGLEQYF
>many|TRBJ2-7|-|14|TRBV10-3
TGTGCCATCACTGAGGGTAGCAACTCCTACGAGCAGTACTTC
CAITEGSNSYEQYF
>-|TRBJ2-5|-|13|TRBV5-6
TGTGCCAGCAGCTTCAAGGGTCCCGCGACCCAGTACTTC
CASSFKGPATQYF
>few|TRBJ2-6|-|13|TRBV29-1
TGCAGCGCTGGACAGTCTGGGGCCAACGTCCTGACTTTC
CSAGQSGANVLTF
>-|TRBJ1-4|TRBD1|17|TRBV5-1
TGCGCCAGCAGCATCTCCGGGACAGGCATAAGGAGTGAAAAACTGTTTTTT
CASSISGTGIRSEKLFF
>-|TRBJ1-5|-|17|TRBV18
TGTGCCAGCTCACCTCGGCCCCCGACAGCTGCCGGGGAGCCCCAGCATTTT
CASSPRPPTAAGEPQHF
>few|TRBJ1-1|-|14|TRBV4-1
TGCGCCAGCAGCCACGCCCGGGGGGTTACTGAAGCTTTCTTT
CASSHARGVTEAFF
>many|TRBJ2-7|TRBD2|14|TRBV10-3
TGTGCCATCAGCGCCTCTGGGACTAGCGGGGAGCAGTACTTC
CAISASGTSGEQYF
>-|TRBJ2-1|-|14|TRBV12-3/TRBV12-4
TGTGCCAGCAGTTTAGAAGGGCCTGACAATGAGCAGTTCTTC
CASSLEGPDNEQFF
>-|TRBJ2-3|TRBD2|15|TRBV6-4
TGTGTCAGCAGTGACGAAGCGGGGGGCACAGATACGCAGTATTTT
CVSSDEAGGTDTQYF
>-|TRBJ1-5|-|15|TRBV5-5
TGTGCCACCGCAGGGTTGTCGAATAGCAATCAGCCCCAGCATTTT
CATAGLSNSNQPQHF
>few|TRBJ1-2|-|19|TRBV12-5
TGTGCTAGTGGTTTGGTACCTGATCGTTGGGCAGAAAAGGGCTATGGCTACACCTTC
CASGLVPDRWAEKGYGYTF
>-|TRBJ2-1|TRBD2|15|TRBV20-1
TGCAGTGCTATCCCGACTAGCGGTAGTTACAATGAGCAGTTCTTC
CSAIPTSGSYNEQFF
>few|TRBJ2-6|TRBD1|17|TRBV29-1
TGCAGCGTCGAAGACAGGGTGCCCGCGTCTGGGGCCAACGTCCTGACTTTC
CSVEDRVPASGANVLTF
>-|TRBJ2-1|-|14|TRBV6-2/TRBV6-3
TGTGCCGGCAGTTACACGCGGTCCTACAATGAGCAGTTCTTC
CAGSYTRSYNEQFF
>few|TRBJ1-5|TRBD1|15|TRBV12-3/TRBV12-4
TGTGCCAGCAGCGGAGCAGGGGGAAACAATCAGCCCCAGCATTTT
CASSGAGGNNQPQHF
>-|TRBJ2-2|-|15|TRBV4-2
TGTGCCAGCAGCCAAGTGTCGGCGGACACCGGGGAGCTGTTTTTT
CASSQVSADTGELFF
>few|TRBJ2-5|TRBD1|16|TRBV6-6
TGTGCCAGCAGTTCGCAAGAAGGAGACAGGGGCAATGAGCAGTACTTC
CASSSQEGDRGNEQYF
>few|TRBJ1-6|TRBD1|16|TRBV5-1
TGCGCCAGCAGCTCCGACGGGACAGAACATAATTCACCTCTCCACTTT
CASSSDGTEHNSPLHF
>-|TRBJ1-4|-|16|TRBV6-5
TGTGCCAGCAGTTACCAGGAGATGGCAACTAATGAAAAACTGTTTTTT
CASSYQEMATNEKLFF
>-|TRBJ2-3|TRBD2|16|TRBV27
TGTGCCAGCAGTTTTACTAGCGGGGGGTCCACAGATACGCAGTATTTT
CASSFTSGGSTDTQYF
>few|TRBJ1-2|-|14|TRBV20-1
TGCAGTGCTAGTTCAGGCCGACTTACTTATGGCTACACCTTC
CSASSGRLTYGYTF